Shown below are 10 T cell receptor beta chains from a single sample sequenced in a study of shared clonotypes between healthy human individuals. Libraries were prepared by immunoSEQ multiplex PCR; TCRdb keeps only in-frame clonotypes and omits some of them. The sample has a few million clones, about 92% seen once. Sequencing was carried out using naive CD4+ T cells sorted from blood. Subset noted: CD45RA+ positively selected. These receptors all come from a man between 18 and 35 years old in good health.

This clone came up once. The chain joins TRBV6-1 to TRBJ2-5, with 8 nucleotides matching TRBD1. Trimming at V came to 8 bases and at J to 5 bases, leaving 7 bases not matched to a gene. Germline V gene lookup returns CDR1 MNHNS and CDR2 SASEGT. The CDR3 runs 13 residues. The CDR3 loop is CASGAGGWETQYF. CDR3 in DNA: TGTGCCAGCGGTGCAGGGGGCTGGGAGACCCAGTACTTC.

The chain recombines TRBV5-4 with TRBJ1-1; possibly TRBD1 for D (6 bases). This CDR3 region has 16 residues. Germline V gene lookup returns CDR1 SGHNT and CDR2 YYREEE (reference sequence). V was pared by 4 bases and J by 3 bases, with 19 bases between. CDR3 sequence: CASSARTGSAYTEAFF. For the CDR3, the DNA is TGTGCCAGCAGCGCCCGTACAGGGTCTGCGTACACTGAAGCTTTCTTT.

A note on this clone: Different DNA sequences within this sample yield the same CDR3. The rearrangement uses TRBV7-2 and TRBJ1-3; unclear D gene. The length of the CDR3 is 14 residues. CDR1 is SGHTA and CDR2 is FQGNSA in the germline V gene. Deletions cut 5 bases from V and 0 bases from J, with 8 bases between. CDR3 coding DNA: TGTGCCAGCAGCCGCACGGTCTCTGGAAACACCATATATTTT. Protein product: CASSRTVSGNTIYF.

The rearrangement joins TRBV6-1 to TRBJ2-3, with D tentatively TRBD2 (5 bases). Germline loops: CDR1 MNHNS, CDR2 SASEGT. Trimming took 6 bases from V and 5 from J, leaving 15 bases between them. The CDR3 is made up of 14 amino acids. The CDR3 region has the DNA TGTGCCAGCAGACCCGGACCACTAGGAGATACGCAGTATTTT. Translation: CASRPGPLGDTQYF.

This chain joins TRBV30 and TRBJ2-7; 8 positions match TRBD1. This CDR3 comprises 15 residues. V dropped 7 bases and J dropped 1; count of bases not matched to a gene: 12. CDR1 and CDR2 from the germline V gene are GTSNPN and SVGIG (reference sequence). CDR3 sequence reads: CAFRTLDRVSYEQYF. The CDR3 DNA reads TGTGCCTTTAGGACCTTGGACAGGGTTTCCTACGAGCAGTACTTC.

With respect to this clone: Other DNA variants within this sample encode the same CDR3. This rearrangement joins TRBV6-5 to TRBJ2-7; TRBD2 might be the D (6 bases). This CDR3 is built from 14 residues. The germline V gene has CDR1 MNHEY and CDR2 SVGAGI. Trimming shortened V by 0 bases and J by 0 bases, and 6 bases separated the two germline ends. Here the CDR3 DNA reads TGTGCCAGCAGTTACTCGGGGGGCTCCTACGAGCAGTACTTC. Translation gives CASSYSGGSYEQYF.

The CDR3 region is CASSLWGRGADTQYF. The CDR3, as DNA: TGTGCCAGCAGTTTATGGGGCAGGGGGGCAGATACGCAGTATTTT. V gene TRBV28 combines with J gene TRBJ2-3, with D possibly matching TRBD1 (7 bases). From germline, CDR1 is MDHEN and CDR2 SYDVKM. The CDR3 extends over 15 amino acids. With 0 bases removed from V and 4 bases from J, the gap between germline ends came to 11 bases.

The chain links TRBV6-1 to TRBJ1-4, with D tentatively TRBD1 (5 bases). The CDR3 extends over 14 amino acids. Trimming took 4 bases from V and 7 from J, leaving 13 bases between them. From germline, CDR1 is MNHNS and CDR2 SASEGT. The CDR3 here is CASSVWGESEKLFF. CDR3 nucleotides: TGTGCCAGCAGTGTATGGGGGGAGAGTGAAAAACTGTTTTTT.

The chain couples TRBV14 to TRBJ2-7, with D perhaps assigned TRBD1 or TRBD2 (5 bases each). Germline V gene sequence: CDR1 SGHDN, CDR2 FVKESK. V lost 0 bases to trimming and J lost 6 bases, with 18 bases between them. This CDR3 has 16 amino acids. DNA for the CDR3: TGTGCCAGCAGCCAAGATCAGGGAGTCTGGGGATCCGAGCAGTACTTC. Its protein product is CASSQDQGVWGSEQYF.

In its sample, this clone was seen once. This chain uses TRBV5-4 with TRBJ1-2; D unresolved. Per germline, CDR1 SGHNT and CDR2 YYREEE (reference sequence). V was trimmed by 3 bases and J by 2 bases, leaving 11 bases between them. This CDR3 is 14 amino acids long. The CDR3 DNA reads TGTGCCAGCAGCTATCCGACGGTGAACTATGGCTACACCTTC. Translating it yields CASSYPTVNYGYTF.